Listed here is a single TCR beta chain. CDR3 length: 18 amino acids. Germline-derived CDR1 and CDR2 are MGHRA and YSYEKL. V was pared by 3 bases and J by 1 base, with 9 bases of the junction left unmatched. The data originate from a study of blood T cell repertoires in COVID-19. Across the whole study: The cDNA or gDNA used as material had been derived from T cells, B-cell-depleted T cells, or PBMCs.

Assay: immunoSEQ multiplex PCR; the TCRdb copy retains only in-frame clones and omits some. The sample consists of under 200,000 clones, about 82% of them appearing once. The receptor's source is a man in his forties or fifties with acute COVID-19. The sample was PBMCs or T cells enriched from blood (not recorded which). The chain links TRBV4-1 to TRBJ1-5, with 10 bases that match TRBD1. The CDR3 reads CASSHPHGTGESNQPQHF. CDR3 DNA sequence: TGCGCCAGCAGCCACCCTCACGGGACAGGGGAAAGCAATCAGCCCCAGCATTTT.